These 10 T cell receptor beta chains were all obtained from the same sample, sequenced in a study of blood T cell repertoires in COVID-19. Data came from immunoSEQ multiplex PCR; TCRdb stores just in-frame clones and leaves some out. This sample carries some 350,000 clones, roughly nine tenths of them seen once, and the ten largest clones take 0.9% to 1.1%. Sequences were obtained from PBMCs or T cells enriched from blood (not recorded which). These receptors were taken from a man aged 18 to 35 who had recovered from COVID-19.

The rearrangement links TRBV7-9 to TRBJ2-2, with 11 positions matching TRBD2. The CDR3 is made up of 17 amino acids. Trimming cost V 1 base and J 2 bases; bases outside gene matches: 3. CDR1 is SEHNR and CDR2 is FQNEAQ in the germline V gene (reference sequence). CDR3 sequence (DNA): TGTGCCAGCAGCTTAGAACTAGCGGGGGAAAACACCGGGGAGCTGTTTTTT. This codes for CASSLELAGENTGELFF.

V gene TRBV19 combines with J gene TRBJ1-5, with TRBD1 matching over 8 bases. With 5 bases clipped from V and 7 bases from J, the junction kept 16 bases outside the gene matches. This CDR3 comprises 17 residues. The germline gives CDR1 LNHDA, CDR2 SQIVND (reference sequence). CDR3 sequence (DNA): TGTGCCAGTAGTTCACACCTAGTGGACAGGGCAGAACAGCCCCAGCATTTT. It translates to CASSSHLVDRAEQPQHF.

This chain connects TRBV7-3 to TRBJ1-1, with TRBD1 matching 8 bases. CDR1 is SGHTA and CDR2 is FQGTGA in the germline V gene. V lost 5 bases, J lost 3 bases, and 8 bases stayed unmatched. The CDR3 contains 15 residues. The CDR3 here is CASSADRDTDTEAFF. CDR3 sequence (DNA): TGTGCCAGCAGCGCGGACAGGGATACGGACACTGAAGCTTTCTTT.

The chain joins TRBV7-2 to TRBJ1-5; D is ambiguous. CDR3 length: 14 amino acids. V was trimmed by 1 base and J by 4 bases, leaving 8 bases between them. The germline CDR1 and CDR2 sequences are SGHTA and FQGNSA. CDR3 in DNA: TGTGCCAGCAGCTTAGTTTTTCCGAATCAGCCCCAGCATTTT. It codes for CASSLVFPNQPQHF.

The chain links TRBV28 to TRBJ2-4; 10 bases agree with TRBD2. The germline V gene has CDR1 MDHEN and CDR2 SYDVKM. J lost 9 bases, V lost 6 bases, and 5 bases had no gene match. The CDR3 sequence is 13 residues long. In DNA, the CDR3 is TGTGCCAGCAGGCTCAGCGGGAGGGCCATTCAGTACTTC. Translation: CASRLSGRAIQYF.

The chain joins TRBV6-5 to TRBJ2-2, with 7 nucleotides matching TRBD1. The CDR3 loop spans 14 amino acids. Germline V gene data show CDR1 as MNHEY and CDR2 as SVGAGI. V was clipped by 7 bases and J by 5 bases; unmatched bases: 7. The CDR3 DNA follows: TGTGCCAGCAAGCAACAGGGGAAGACCGGGGAGCTGTTTTTT. This gives the protein CASKQQGKTGELFF.

This clone was observed a handful of times. The chain employs TRBV3-1 (or the pseudogene TRBV3-2) and TRBJ2-7, with D perhaps TRBD1 (6 bases). There are 13 residues in the CDR3. The V and J ends lost 4 bases and 6 bases respectively, with 13 bases between them. Germline V CDR1 and CDR2: LGHDT, YNNKEL (reference sequence). CDR3 protein: CASSRAGVREQYF. The CDR3 DNA reads TGTGCCAGCAGCCGCGCAGGGGTTCGCGAGCAGTACTTC.

This chain connects TRBV5-1 to TRBJ2-3; 8 nucleotides line up with TRBD2. Trimming at V came to 4 bases and at J to 5 bases, leaving 21 bases not matched to a gene. CDR1 and CDR2 (germline): SGHRS, YFSETQ. This CDR3 has 19 amino acids. CDR3 amino acids: CASSQRAHPAGGPGDTQYF. DNA of the CDR3: TGCGCCAGCAGCCAGAGGGCCCACCCGGCGGGGGGCCCAGGAGATACGCAGTATTTT.

The chain employs TRBV5-1 and TRBJ1-1, with 7 bases identical to TRBD1. Germline V gene lookup returns CDR1 SGHRS and CDR2 YFSETQ. This CDR3 comprises 13 residues. V gave up 4 bases and J gave up 6 bases; unmatched junction bases: 6. The CDR3 sequence: CASSTEGTAEAFF. DNA for the CDR3: TGCGCCAGCAGCACCGAGGGGACAGCTGAAGCTTTCTTT.

The rearrangement links TRBV5-4 to TRBJ2-1, with 8 bases that match TRBD2. The ends lost 4 bases at V and 7 bases at J; junction bases unmatched: 1. The CDR3 spans 12 residues. Germline V gene data show CDR1 as SGHNT and CDR2 as YYREEE (reference sequence). The CDR3 sequence: CASSGTSNEQFF. The CDR3, as DNA: TGTGCCAGCAGCGGGACTAGTAATGAGCAGTTCTTC. The full variable domain, completed using reference TRBV5-4 and TRBJ2-1, is ETGVTQSPTHLIKTRGQQVTLRCSSQSGHNTVSWYQQALGQGPQFIFQYYREEENGRGNFPPRFSGLQFPNYSSELNVNALELDDSALYLCASSGTSNEQFFGPGTRLTVL.